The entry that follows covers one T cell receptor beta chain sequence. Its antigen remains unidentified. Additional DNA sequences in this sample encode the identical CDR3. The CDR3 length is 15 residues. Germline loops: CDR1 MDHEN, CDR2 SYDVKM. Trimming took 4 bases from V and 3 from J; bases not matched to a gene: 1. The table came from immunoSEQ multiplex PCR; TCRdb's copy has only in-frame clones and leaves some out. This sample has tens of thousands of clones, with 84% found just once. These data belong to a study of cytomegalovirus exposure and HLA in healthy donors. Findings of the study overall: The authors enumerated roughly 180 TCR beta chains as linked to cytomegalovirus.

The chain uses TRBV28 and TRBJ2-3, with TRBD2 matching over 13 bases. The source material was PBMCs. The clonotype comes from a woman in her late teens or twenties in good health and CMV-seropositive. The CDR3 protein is CASSSLAGGTDTQYF. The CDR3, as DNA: TGTGCCAGCAGTTCACTAGCGGGGGGGACAGATACGCAGTATTTT.